Each of the 6 T cell receptor beta chains below was sequenced from the same sample in a study of patients and donors after allogeneic stem cell transplantation. TCRdb re-derived calls from the RT-PCR reads in MiXCR, one entry per CDR3 protein. Of some 960,000 distinct CDR3 sequences detected, about 20% appear once; the ten largest clones hold roughly 6%. Sequencing was done on a sample of blood, either unsorted or a sorted T cell fraction (not recorded which). These receptor sequences come from a human donor who was either an allogeneic HSCT recipient or a stem cell or donor lymphocyte infusion donor (not recorded which). It is not recorded whose cells these are; they may come from a transplant donor.

This clonotype was observed a handful of times. J is TRBJ1-1 and V is TRBV12-3 or TRBV12-4; D gene uncertain. The CDR3 spans 14 residues. V was shortened by 6 bases and J by 0 bases, with 11 bases between the two germline ends. The CDR3 sequence: CASRDQSMNTEAFF. CDR3 in DNA: TGTGCCAGCAGGGACCAGAGCATGAACACTGAAGCTTTCTTT.

V and J are TRBV27 and TRBJ1-4; D not resolved. Trimming removed 4 bases at V and 7 bases at J, with 19 bases between. The CDR3 has 16 residues. Germline CDR1 MNHEY, CDR2 SMNVEV (reference sequence). The CDR3 region is CASSSLRHVGTEKLFF. The CDR3 DNA follows: TGTGCCAGCAGTTCCCTGCGACACGTCGGTACTGAAAAACTGTTTTTT.

The chain carries TRBV7-2 and TRBJ2-4; TRBD1 matches 7 bases. There are 15 residues in the CDR3. Germline CDR1 reads SGHTA; CDR2 reads FQGNSA. The V gene end was trimmed by 5 bases and the J gene end by 16 bases; junction bases not matched to a gene: 20. The chain's CDR3 is CASSPGRMTGSSIYF. In nucleotides, the CDR3 is TGTGCCAGCAGCCCAGGACGAATGACAGGGTCCTCAATTTACTTC.

This clonotype was detected a few times. The genes are TRBV6-2 or TRBV6-3 and TRBJ1-1, with 7 bases that match TRBD1. The V gene's germline CDR1 is MNHEY and CDR2 SVGEGT. The length of the CDR3 is 13 residues. The J segment lost 5 bases and the V segment lost 8 bases, leaving 8 bases of the junction unmatched. The CDR3 DNA sequence: TGTGCCAGCCAGGGACAGCCCCGGACTGAAGCTTTCTTT. Its translation is CASQGQPRTEAFF.

This clonotype was observed a handful of times. This sequence joins TRBV11-1 and TRBJ2-3; TRBD2 matches at 7 bases. Germline values: CDR1 SGHAT, CDR2 FQDESV (reference sequence). Losses at the gene ends were 5 bases for V and 2 bases for J; bases not matched to a gene: 16. The CDR3 contains 18 residues. CDR3 nucleotide sequence: TGTGCCAGCAGCCCACGAGGGATAATCGAGCGGGACACAGATACGCAGTATTTT. Translated: CASSPRGIIERDTDTQYF.

This rearrangement joins TRBV9 to TRBJ1-2; TRBD1 aligns across 7 bases. The CDR3 contains 18 residues. Losses at the gene ends were 3 bases for V and 5 bases for J; bases not matched to a gene: 19. From germline, CDR1 is SGDLS and CDR2 YYNGEE. In DNA, the CDR3 is TGTGCCAGCAGCGACGATCGACAGGGAAGCCACGCCGCGTATGGCTACACCTTC. As protein: CASSDDRQGSHAAYGYTF.